The rows below give T cell receptor beta chains drawn from one sample of a study of T cell changes during pregnancy in multiple sclerosis. TCRdb keeps only in-frame clones here, not all; method: immunoSEQ multiplex PCR. The sample contains 25,000 to 30,000 clones, 80% to 90% of which appear only once. Sequences were derived from CD8+ T cells from peripheral blood mononuclear cells, sampled in the second trimester of pregnancy. The source of these receptors is a female donor with multiple sclerosis, enrolled in a pregnancy study. CDR3s include the opening cysteine and the closing phenylalanine or tryptophan. A D gene is named only where the DNA matches it firmly. Size values are once, few and many counts, or a class for expanded clones, and some rows have none.

size: -; J: TRBJ2-1; V: TRBV15; D: TRBD2; CDR3: CATNPGLAGVSEQFF; DNA: TGTGCCACCAACCCGGGACTAGCGGGAGTGAGTGAGCAGTTCTTC
size: -; J: TRBJ2-3; V: TRBV6-6; D: -; CDR3: CASSYSGTGYTDTQYF; DNA: TGTGCCAGCAGTTACTCGGGTACAGGATACACAGATACGCAGTATTTT
size: -; J: TRBJ2-3; V: TRBV9; D: -; CDR3: CASSVDLGGETTDTQYF; DNA: TGTGCCAGCAGCGTAGACCTCGGGGGTGAGACCACAGATACGCAGTATTTT
size: -; J: TRBJ1-2; V: TRBV27; D: -; CDR3: CASSYTETDYGYTF; DNA: TGTGCCAGCAGTTATACGGAGACCGACTATGGCTACACCTTC
size: once; J: TRBJ2-7; V: TRBV15; D: -; CDR3: CATSDSSYEQYF; DNA: TGTGCCACCAGCGACAGCTCCTACGAGCAGTACTTC
size: -; J: TRBJ1-6; V: TRBV7-3; D: TRBD1; CDR3: CASSSQGTGAPLHF; DNA: TGTGCCAGCAGCTCACAGGGGACCGGGGCACCCCTCCACTTT
size: -; J: TRBJ2-5; V: TRBV27; D: TRBD2; CDR3: CASSRGGTWETQYF; DNA: TGTGCCAGCAGTCGCGGGGGGACCTGGGAGACCCAGTACTTC
size: -; J: TRBJ2-3; V: TRBV13; D: -; CDR3: CASSPPQRGWTDTQYF; DNA: TGTGCCAGCAGCCCCCCACAACGGGGGTGGACAGATACGCAGTATTTT
size: -; J: TRBJ2-7; V: TRBV5-1; D: -; CDR3: CASSLELGYEQYF; DNA: TGCGCCAGCAGCTTGGAACTAGGCTACGAGCAGTACTTC
size: -; J: TRBJ2-3; V: TRBV30; D: -; CDR3: CALEVYFTDTQYF; DNA: TGTGCCCTGGAGGTCTACTTCACAGATACGCAGTATTTT
size: -; J: TRBJ2-7; V: TRBV30; D: TRBD1; CDR3: CAWRDWDSDYEQYF; DNA: TGTGCCTGGAGAGATTGGGACAGCGACTACGAGCAGTACTTC
size: -; J: TRBJ2-4; V: TRBV25-1; D: -; CDR3: CASSDRSGGKNIQYF; DNA: TGTGCCAGCAGTGACCGATCAGGGGGGAAAAACATTCAGTACTTC
size: -; J: TRBJ2-5; V: TRBV5-1; D: TRBD1; CDR3: CASSFQGGQETQYF; DNA: TGCGCCAGCAGCTTTCAAGGGGGCCAGGAGACCCAGTACTTC
size: -; J: TRBJ2-7; V: TRBV7-2; D: TRBD1; CDR3: CASSLIGQGLFYEQYF; DNA: TGTGCCAGCAGCTTAATCGGACAGGGGTTGTTCTACGAGCAGTACTTC
size: -; J: TRBJ2-1; V: TRBV28; D: -; CDR3: CASSLRRAPEQFF; DNA: TGTGCCAGCAGTTTGAGGAGGGCCCCTGAGCAGTTCTTC
size: -; J: TRBJ1-1; V: TRBV6-5; D: -; CDR3: CASRLGGAVNTEAFF; DNA: TGTGCCAGCAGGTTAGGGGGGGCCGTGAACACTGAAGCTTTCTTT
size: -; J: TRBJ1-5; V: TRBV18; D: -; CDR3: CASSPTGNQPQHF; DNA: TGTGCCAGCTCACCTACAGGAAATCAGCCCCAGCATTTT
size: -; J: TRBJ2-1; V: TRBV2; D: -; CDR3: CASRERRNEQFF; DNA: TGTGCCAGCAGAGAGAGGCGCAACGAGCAGTTCTTC
size: -; J: TRBJ2-2; V: TRBV7-9; D: -; CDR3: CASSSGTYNTGELFF; DNA: TGTGCCAGCAGCTCCGGGACTTACAACACCGGGGAGCTGTTTTTT
size: few; J: TRBJ1-1; V: TRBV16; D: -; CDR3: CASSQYQAEAFF; DNA: TGTGCCAGCAGCCAATACCAGGCTGAAGCTTTCTTT
size: -; J: TRBJ2-2; V: TRBV19; D: -; CDR3: CASSMGETGELFF; DNA: TGTGCCAGTAGTATGGGAGAAACCGGGGAGCTGTTTTTT
size: -; J: TRBJ1-5; V: TRBV15; D: -; CDR3: CATSAGTQQPQHF; DNA: TGTGCCACCAGCGCAGGAACACAACAGCCCCAGCATTTT
size: -; J: TRBJ2-1; V: TRBV14; D: TRBD2; CDR3: CASSLLAGSIYNEQFF; DNA: TGTGCCAGCAGCCTTCTAGCGGGCTCCATCTACAATGAGCAGTTCTTC
size: -; J: TRBJ1-1; V: TRBV5-4; D: -; CDR3: CASSLDRGYTEAFF; DNA: TGTGCCAGCAGCTTGGATAGGGGCTACACTGAAGCTTTCTTT
size: -; J: TRBJ2-5; V: TRBV27; D: TRBD1; CDR3: CASSLQGAETQYF; DNA: TGTGCCAGCAGTCTACAGGGGGCAGAGACCCAGTACTTC
size: -; J: TRBJ2-2; V: TRBV7-9; D: TRBD2; CDR3: CASRLSPTSGAGGGELFF; DNA: TGTGCCAGCAGACTATCGCCGACTAGCGGGGCAGGTGGCGGGGAGCTGTTTTTT
size: -; J: TRBJ2-1; V: TRBV28; D: TRBD1; CDR3: CASSSPDRDNEQFF; DNA: TGTGCCAGCAGTTCGCCCGACAGGGACAATGAGCAGTTCTTC
size: -; J: TRBJ2-7; V: TRBV7-3; D: TRBD2; CDR3: CASSFGGGLEQYF; DNA: TGTGCCAGCAGCTTCGGCGGGGGGCTCGAGCAGTACTTC
size: -; J: TRBJ2-7; V: TRBV11-2; D: TRBD2; CDR3: CASSLGPGLADYEQYF; DNA: TGTGCCAGCAGCCTCGGTCCGGGACTAGCGGACTACGAGCAGTACTTC
size: -; J: TRBJ2-3; V: TRBV7-2; D: TRBD2; CDR3: CASRTGGTTDTQYF; DNA: TGTGCCAGCAGAACGGGGGGGACCACAGATACGCAGTATTTT
size: -; J: TRBJ1-1; V: TRBV27; D: TRBD1; CDR3: CASMKWTGVTEAFF; DNA: TGTGCCAGCATGAAATGGACAGGGGTAACTGAAGCTTTCTTT
size: -; J: TRBJ2-3; V: TRBV4-1; D: -; CDR3: CASTRGVGTDTQYF; DNA: TGCGCCAGCACCAGGGGGGTAGGTACAGATACGCAGTATTTT
size: -; J: TRBJ1-1; V: TRBV30; D: TRBD1; CDR3: CAWSIDRATEAFF; DNA: TGTGCCTGGAGTATAGACAGGGCCACTGAAGCTTTCTTT
size: -; J: TRBJ1-4; V: TRBV9; D: -; CDR3: CASSVGGATNEKLFF; DNA: TGTGCCAGCAGCGTAGGCGGGGCAACTAATGAAAAACTGTTTTTT
size: -; J: TRBJ1-5; V: TRBV7-9; D: TRBD1; CDR3: CASSRGTDPNQPQHF; DNA: TGTGCCAGCAGCCGTGGGACAGACCCCAATCAGCCCCAGCATTTT
size: -; J: TRBJ2-5; V: TRBV28; D: -; CDR3: CASSFSSGQETQYF; DNA: TGTGCCAGCAGTTTCTCTTCAGGTCAAGAGACCCAGTACTTC
size: -; J: TRBJ1-5; V: TRBV4-1; D: -; CDR3: CASSQEPGVNQPQHF; DNA: TGCGCCAGCAGCCAAGAACCAGGGGTCAATCAGCCCCAGCATTTT
size: -; J: TRBJ2-7; V: TRBV6-5; D: -; CDR3: CASSYTLEGEQYF; DNA: TGTGCCAGCAGTTACACCTTGGAGGGCGAGCAGTACTTC
size: few; J: TRBJ2-5; V: TRBV7-9; D: TRBD1; CDR3: CASSLRQGEETQYF; DNA: TGTGCCAGCAGCTTACGACAGGGTGAAGAGACCCAGTACTTC
size: -; J: TRBJ2-7; V: TRBV2; D: -; CDR3: CASSTSSYEQYF; DNA: TGTGCCAGCAGTACCAGCTCCTACGAGCAGTACTTC
size: -; J: TRBJ1-2; V: TRBV27; D: TRBD1; CDR3: CASSYGTGYGYTF; DNA: TGTGCCAGCAGTTACGGGACAGGCTATGGCTACACCTTC
size: -; J: TRBJ1-2; V: TRBV10-3; D: -; CDR3: CAISGTGDGYTF; DNA: TGTGCCATCAGCGGGACGGGAGATGGCTACACCTTC
size: -; J: TRBJ1-2; V: TRBV15; D: -; CDR3: CATSREIEGGGDGYTF; DNA: TGTGCCACCAGCAGAGAGATCGAAGGGGGGGGCGATGGCTACACCTTC
size: -; J: TRBJ1-4; V: TRBV27; D: -; CDR3: CASSPRTSGGNEKLFF; DNA: TGTGCCAGCAGTCCCCGGACATCTGGAGGGAATGAAAAACTGTTTTTT
size: -; J: TRBJ2-3; V: TRBV11-2; D: -; CDR3: CASSLSGEPDTQYF; DNA: TGTGCCAGCAGCTTATCGGGGGAGCCCGATACGCAGTATTTT
size: -; J: TRBJ2-1; V: TRBV11-1; D: -; CDR3: CASSLVFRDWAYNEQFF; DNA: TGTGCCAGCAGCTTAGTTTTCCGGGACTGGGCCTACAATGAGCAGTTCTTC
size: -; J: TRBJ1-5; V: TRBV30; D: -; CDR3: CAWGPGLGNQPQHF; DNA: TGTGCCTGGGGGCCAGGGTTGGGCAATCAGCCCCAGCATTTT
size: -; J: TRBJ1-2; V: TRBV27; D: TRBD1; CDR3: CASSLRGQGARGYTF; DNA: TGTGCCAGCAGTTTGAGGGGACAGGGGGCGCGAGGCTACACCTTC
size: -; J: TRBJ1-2; V: TRBV5-4; D: TRBD1; CDR3: CASSAGTVIYGYTF; DNA: TGTGCCAGCAGCGCCGGGACAGTAATTTATGGCTACACCTTC
size: -; J: TRBJ1-6; V: TRBV30; D: -; CDR3: CAWEHASSYNSPLHF; DNA: TGTGCCTGGGAACACGCTAGCTCCTATAATTCACCCCTCCACTTT
size: -; J: TRBJ2-5; V: TRBV2; D: -; CDR3: CASMQGNQETQYF; DNA: TGTGCCAGCATGCAGGGGAACCAAGAGACCCAGTACTTC
size: -; J: TRBJ2-2; V: TRBV9; D: -; CDR3: CASASSGELFF; DNA: TGTGCCAGCGCGAGTTCCGGGGAGCTGTTTTTT
size: -; J: TRBJ2-7; V: TRBV6-6; D: TRBD1; CDR3: CASSVAGTGASYEQYF; DNA: TGTGCCAGCAGTGTCGCCGGGACAGGGGCCTCCTACGAGCAGTACTTC
size: -; J: TRBJ2-6; V: TRBV19; D: -; CDR3: CASSTQGHSGYSGANVLTF; DNA: TGTGCCAGTAGTACCCAGGGACATTCTGGATACTCTGGGGCCAACGTCCTGACTTTC
size: -; J: TRBJ2-7; V: TRBV15; D: -; CDR3: CATSTHAPNRVVYEQYF; DNA: TGTGCCACCAGCACCCATGCCCCGAACAGGGTAGTGTACGAGCAGTACTTC
size: -; J: TRBJ2-1; V: TRBV27; D: -; CDR3: CASSPSVSYNEQFF; DNA: TGTGCCAGCAGTCCTAGCGTGTCCTACAATGAGCAGTTCTTC